These 22 T cell receptor beta chains came from one sample sequenced in a study of long-term antiretroviral therapy in people with HIV. immunoSEQ v3.0 was run at survey level. Data came from immunoSEQ multiplex PCR; TCRdb stores just in-frame clones and leaves some out. Here the sample spans about 31,000 clones, approximately 85% being singletons. The sample was unsorted PBMCs, taken 0.8 years before starting antiretroviral therapy. The source is a man younger than 30 with HIV.

V usage is TRBV7-8 and J usage is TRBJ2-1; 7 positions match TRBD2. The V and J ends lost 8 bases and 3 bases, in that order; junction bases with no gene match: 10. The CDR3 sequence is 15 residues long. In germline, CDR1 is SGHVS, CDR2 FQNEAQ. This CDR3 is CASGQLGGNYNEQFF. The DNA of the CDR3 is TGTGCCAGCGGGCAATTGGGGGGGAACTACAATGAGCAGTTCTTC.

The rearrangement joins TRBV11-3 to TRBJ2-7, with 10 bases that match TRBD1. From germline, CDR1 is SGHNT and CDR2 YENEEA. Trimming at V came to 5 bases and at J to 5 bases, leaving 3 bases not matched to a gene. CDR3 length: 13 residues. CDR3 loop: CASSLGQGNEQYF. As DNA, the CDR3 is TGTGCCAGCAGCCTGGGACAGGGGAACGAGCAGTACTTC.

V usage is TRBV5-1 and J usage is TRBJ1-4; 8 nucleotides align to TRBD1. Germline CDR1 reads SGHRS; CDR2 reads YFSETQ. The CDR3 has 19 amino acids. J lost 2 bases, V lost 2 bases, and 14 bases had no gene match. The DNA of the CDR3 is TGCGCCAGCAGCTTAGGCGTACGGACAGGGAGGGACACTAATGAAAAACTGTTTTTT. This encodes CASSLGVRTGRDTNEKLFF.

This chain connects TRBV7-9 to TRBJ2-1, with D perhaps matching TRBD1 (5 bases). Trimming stripped 2 bases from V and 7 bases from J, with 9 bases between. From germline, CDR1 is SEHNR and CDR2 FQNEAQ (reference sequence). This CDR3 is built from 13 residues. CDR3 amino acids: CASSLQGANEQFF. The CDR3 DNA sequence: TGTGCCAGCAGCTTACAAGGGGCTAATGAGCAGTTCTTC.

The chain joins TRBV12-5 to TRBJ2-2, with 10 nucleotides matching TRBD2. The CDR3 is 14 residues long. Germline V gene sequence: CDR1 LGHNT, CDR2 FRNRAP. V shed 8 bases, J shed 1 base, and the junction held 1 base outside the gene matches. The CDR3 sequence: CASQRGGNTGELFF. CDR3 in DNA: TGTGCTAGTCAGCGGGGGGGGAACACCGGGGAGCTGTTTTTT.

Concerning this clone: An end of the junction does not agree with germline; a read error may underlie this. Written as DNA, the CDR3 is TGTGCTAGCAGTCTTGACAGGGGCGAGACCCAGTACTTC. Translation: CASSLDRGETQYF. This chain connects TRBV7-7 to TRBJ2-5; TRBD1 agrees at 8 bases. CDR3 length: 13 residues. The germline V gene has CDR1 SSHAT and CDR2 FNYEAQ (reference sequence). The complete variable domain, with remaining parts taken from reference TRBV7-7 and TRBJ2-5, reads GAGVSQSPRYKVTKRGQDVTLRCDPISSHATLYWYQQALGQGPEFLTYFNYEAQPDKSGLPSDRFSAERPEGSISTLTIQRTEQRDSAMYRCASSLDRGETQYFGPGTRLLVL.

This clone was detected only once. This sequence joins TRBV28 and TRBJ1-1, with 7 bases identical to TRBD1. Germline-derived CDR1 and CDR2 are MDHEN and SYDVKM. The CDR3 has 15 residues. The ends lost 5 bases at V and 1 base at J; junction bases unmatched: 7. The DNA of the CDR3 is TGTGCCAGCAGTAGGCCGACAGGGACGAACACTGAAGCTTTCTTT. Protein product: CASSRPTGTNTEAFF.

The V call is TRBV27, the J call TRBJ2-7; TRBD2 is a possible D gene (6 bases). V was shortened by 6 bases and J by 7 bases, with 19 bases between the two germline ends. Germline CDR1 is MNHEY and CDR2 is SMNVEV (reference sequence). This CDR3 has 14 amino acids. The CDR3 DNA sequence: TGTGCCAGCAGGGAACAGTGGGAGGCTCGGGAGCAGTACTTC. Protein sequence: CASREQWEAREQYF.

This clone was seen just once. The V gene is TRBV9, the J gene TRBJ2-2; D is unresolved. Per the germline V gene, CDR1 is SGDLS and CDR2 is YYNGEE. Trimming cost V 1 base and J 2 bases, with 6 bases left between them. This CDR3 contains 14 residues. In DNA, the CDR3 is TGTGCCAGCAGCGTATACGGAAACACCGGGGAGCTGTTTTTT. This translates into CASSVYGNTGELFF.

The J gene is TRBJ1-5, the V gene TRBV27; 9 nucleotides line up with TRBD1. Germline CDR1 reads MNHEY; CDR2 reads SMNVEV (reference sequence). This CDR3 region has 14 residues. V shed 7 bases and J 7 bases; nucleotides not matched to a gene: 8. CDR3 DNA: TGTGCCAGCATTAATACCACAGGGGGCCAGCCCCAGCATTTT. Its translation: CASINTTGGQPQHF.

The chain has TRBV19 and TRBJ2-3; TRBD1 matches 7 bases. The CDR3 has 16 residues. Germline lookup yields CDR1 LNHDA and CDR2 SQIVND (reference sequence). J lost 0 bases, V lost 1 base, and 4 bases had no gene match. The CDR3, as DNA: TGTGCCAGTAGTATAGGACAGGGTGCTAGCACAGATACGCAGTATTTT. Protein sequence: CASSIGQGASTDTQYF.

J is TRBJ2-1 and V is TRBV30; D gene ambiguous. The CDR3 covers 12 residues. The V and J ends lost 0 bases and 7 bases respectively, with 7 bases between them. In germline, CDR1 is GTSNPN, CDR2 SVGIG (reference sequence). CDR3 sequence: CAWSVRANEQFF. In DNA form, the CDR3 reads TGTGCCTGGAGTGTACGGGCGAATGAGCAGTTCTTC.

J is TRBJ2-5 and V is TRBV12-5, with 7 positions matching TRBD1. The germline V gene has CDR1 LGHNT and CDR2 FRNRAP. V lost 4 bases and J lost 7; bases outside the gene matches: 9. This CDR3 comprises 14 residues. The DNA of the CDR3 is TGTGCTAGTGGTTCCGGGACAGCCGTGGGGACCCAGTACTTC. It codes for CASGSGTAVGTQYF. The whole variable domain, filled in from reference TRBV12-5 and TRBJ2-5, reads DARVTQTPRHKVTEMGQEVTMRCQPILGHNTVFWYRQTMMQGLELLAYFRNRAPLDDSGMPKDRFSAEMPDATLATLKIQPSEPRDSAVYFCASGSGTAVGTQYFGPGTRLLVL.

The chain joins TRBV7-9 to TRBJ2-4; D may correspond to TRBD1 or TRBD2 (5 bases each). CDR1 and CDR2 (germline): SEHNR, FQNEAQ (reference sequence). The CDR3 sequence is 17 residues long. V lost 3 bases to trimming and J lost 1 base, with 16 bases between them. In nucleotides, the CDR3 is TGTGCCAGCAGCTTCGACCGGGACCTAGATGCCAAAAACATTCAGTACTTC. Translating it yields CASSFDRDLDAKNIQYF.

This clone has just a few counts. The chain combines TRBV9 with TRBJ2-7, with D perhaps given as TRBD1 or TRBD2 (5 bases each). V was shortened by 2 bases and J by 7 bases, with 16 bases between the two germline ends. Germline loops: CDR1 SGDLS, CDR2 YYNGEE. The length of the CDR3 is 14 residues. CDR3 protein: CASSVGWGLEEQYF. The CDR3, as DNA: TGTGCCAGCAGCGTTGGCTGGGGGTTGGAAGAGCAGTACTTC.

J is TRBJ2-7 and V is TRBV2, with D hard to call. V was trimmed by 4 bases and J by 0 bases, leaving 10 bases between them. Per germline, CDR1 SNHLY and CDR2 FYNNEI. The CDR3 is 14 residues long. CDR3 region: CASSVGELSYEQYF. The CDR3 DNA reads TGTGCCAGCAGTGTAGGCGAGCTCTCCTACGAGCAGTACTTC.

V and J are TRBV4-3 and TRBJ2-7; D possibly matches TRBD1 or TRBD2 (5 bases each). The V end lost 0 bases, the J end lost 4 bases, and 13 bases lay between the germline ends. The germline CDR1 and CDR2 sequences are LGHNA and YSLEER. The CDR3 is made up of 15 amino acids. The CDR3 region is CASSQDKGPPYEQYF. The DNA for the CDR3 is TGCGCCAGCAGCCAAGATAAGGGACCCCCTTACGAGCAGTACTTC.

This chain links TRBV5-1 with TRBJ2-3; a weak D match, TRBD1 (5 bases). V was pared by 7 bases and J by 5 bases, with 17 bases between. Per the germline V gene, CDR1 is SGHRS and CDR2 is YFSETQ. This CDR3 has 14 residues. As DNA, the CDR3 is TGCGCCAGCGCGGCCGTAGGGGCAGAAGATACGCAGTATTTT. Encoded protein: CASAAVGAEDTQYF.

The chain employs TRBV7-3 and TRBJ2-7, with D hard to call. This CDR3 has 13 amino acids. Between the trimmed V and J ends, which lost 5 bases and 1 base, there was a span of 9 bases. Germline assignment: CDR1 SGHTA and CDR2 FQGTGA. The CDR3, as DNA: TGTGCCAGCAGCGTAAATCCTTCCTACGAGCAGTACTTC. Residues: CASSVNPSYEQYF.

Notes on this clone: A read error may produce the germline difference seen at one junction end. V and J are TRBV27 and TRBJ2-3, with 10 bases aligning to TRBD2. The CDR3 covers 15 residues. Germline CDR1 reads MNHEY; CDR2 reads SMNVEV (reference sequence). DNA of the CDR3: TGTGCCAGCAGTTCTAGCGGGGGCCTCGGGGATACGCAGTGTTTT. The encoded protein is CASSSSGGLGDTQCF.

The CDR3 loop is CASSPLAGVVETQYF. The CDR3 bases are TGTGCCAGCAGTCCTCTAGCGGGAGTGGTGGAGACCCAGTACTTC. The chain employs TRBV6-5 and TRBJ2-5; 10 nucleotides align to TRBD2. J lost 5 bases, V lost 5 bases, and 8 bases had no gene match. The V gene's germline CDR1 is MNHEY and CDR2 SVGAGI. CDR3 length: 15 amino acids.

The genes are TRBV5-1 and TRBJ1-1, with D unclear. Germline V gene data show CDR1 as SGHRS and CDR2 as YFSETQ. Trimming removed 0 bases at V and 4 bases at J, with 10 bases between. The CDR3 runs 14 residues. In DNA, the CDR3 is TGCGCCAGCAGCTTGGAAGGCAGCCTCACTGAAGCTTTCTTT. It yields the protein CASSLEGSLTEAFF.